The rows below give T cell receptor beta chains drawn from one sample of a study of shared clonotypes between healthy human individuals. Using immunoSEQ multiplex PCR, the repertoire was profiled, and TCRdb retains in-frame clones only, with some absent. The repertoire holds some 2.4 million clones, with roughly 93% as singletons. The material sequenced was naive CD4+ T cells from PBMCs. These receptors all stem from a man younger than 35 in good health. Some clones in this sample may be carry-over from other donors' samples. The CDR3 runs from the conserved cysteine through the conserved F or W. A D gene is named only where the DNA matches it firmly. Clone size is not always given. Where it is, it says once, few, many or a class for expanded clones.

clone size,V gene,J gene,D gene,CDR3 protein,CDR3 DNA
NA,TRBV25-1,TRBJ1-2,NA,CASSRRDDYGYTF,TGTGCCAGCTCCCGCCGGGACGATTATGGCTACACCTTC
NA,TRBV30,TRBJ2-7,TRBD2,CAWSVGLAGGPYEQYF,TGTGCCTGGAGTGTAGGGCTAGCGGGAGGGCCCTACGAGCAGTACTTC
NA,TRBV7-9,TRBJ2-5,NA,CASSLIPRIERETQYF,TGTGCCAGCAGCTTAATCCCCAGGATCGAAAGGGAGACCCAGTACTTC
NA,TRBV6-5,TRBJ1-1,NA,CASRPLDGPEAFF,TGTGCCAGCAGACCTCTGGACGGGCCTGAAGCTTTCTTT
NA,TRBV5-4,TRBJ1-1,NA,CASSLEGSTEAFF,TGTGCCAGCAGCTTGGAAGGGAGCACTGAAGCTTTCTTT
NA,TRBV5-6,TRBJ2-7,NA,CASSLKVDEKYDEQYF,TGTGCCAGCAGCCTGAAAGTGGACGAGAAATATGACGAGCAGTACTTC
once,TRBV7-2,TRBJ2-7,NA,CASSPPNSKYEQYF,TGTGCCAGCAGCCCACCCAACTCCAAATACGAGCAGTACTTC
NA,TRBV28,TRBJ1-5,TRBD1,CASSRQGSQPQHF,TGTGCCAGCAGTAGACAGGGTTCTCAGCCCCAGCATTTT
NA,TRBV6-1,TRBJ2-2,TRBD1,CASTITGGASGELFF,TGTGCCAGCACTATTACAGGGGGCGCTTCCGGGGAGCTGTTTTTT
NA,TRBV5-1,TRBJ2-3,TRBD1,CASSLEQGKGGYSDTQYF,TGCGCCAGCAGCTTGGAACAGGGGAAAGGGGGCTATTCAGATACGCAGTATTTT
NA,TRBV11-1,TRBJ1-1,NA,CASSSREGTEAFF,TGTGCCAGCAGCTCTAGGGAGGGCACTGAAGCTTTCTTT
NA,TRBV4-3,TRBJ1-2,NA,CASSQVASNYGYTF,TGCGCCAGCAGCCAAGTGGCAAGCAACTATGGCTACACCTTC
NA,TRBV29-1,TRBJ2-7,TRBD1,CSVEGKDRGFYEQYF,TGCAGCGTTGAAGGCAAGGACAGGGGTTTCTACGAGCAGTACTTC
NA,TRBV18,TRBJ2-3,NA,CASSPRLPAKGDTQYF,TGTGCCAGCTCACCACGACTCCCCGCGAAAGGAGATACGCAGTATTTT